This TCR beta chain comes out of a study of HIV-infected patients and healthy controls. This clonotype showed up many times. The antigen is unknown. Germline V gene sequence: CDR1 DFQATT, CDR2 SNEGSKA (reference sequence). This CDR3 has 12 amino acids. Trimming shortened V by 5 bases and J by 8 bases, and 15 bases separated the two germline ends. cDNA was made from roughly 470 ng RNA using alpha and beta constant primers. Separate chain-specific third strand synthesis with multiplexing indices produced the alpha and beta libraries. A 12-nucleotide barcode per molecule came from two concatenated random hexamers added pre-amplification. MiXCR, applied by TCRdb to the 5' RACE reads, yields one record per CDR3 protein. The top ten hold 1.9% of the sample, which has 17,000 or so distinct CDR3 sequences, 4.5% to 5.5% seen once. All unsorted peripheral T cells were captured because whole blood was used without fractionation.

Study-level results: HIV+ repertoires were severely depleted of MAIT alpha-chain CDR3s, unlike healthy controls. CMV-associated CDR3s mostly grew nonsignificantly during therapy, while HIV-associated CDR3s declined significantly.

This chain links TRBV20-1 with TRBJ1-1; D uncertain. The receptor was isolated from an adult in good health. Sequenced input: blood. CDR3 in amino acids: CSAFPPLAEAFF. The DNA for the CDR3 is TGCAGTGCTTTTCCCCCTCTGGCGGAAGCTTTCTTT.